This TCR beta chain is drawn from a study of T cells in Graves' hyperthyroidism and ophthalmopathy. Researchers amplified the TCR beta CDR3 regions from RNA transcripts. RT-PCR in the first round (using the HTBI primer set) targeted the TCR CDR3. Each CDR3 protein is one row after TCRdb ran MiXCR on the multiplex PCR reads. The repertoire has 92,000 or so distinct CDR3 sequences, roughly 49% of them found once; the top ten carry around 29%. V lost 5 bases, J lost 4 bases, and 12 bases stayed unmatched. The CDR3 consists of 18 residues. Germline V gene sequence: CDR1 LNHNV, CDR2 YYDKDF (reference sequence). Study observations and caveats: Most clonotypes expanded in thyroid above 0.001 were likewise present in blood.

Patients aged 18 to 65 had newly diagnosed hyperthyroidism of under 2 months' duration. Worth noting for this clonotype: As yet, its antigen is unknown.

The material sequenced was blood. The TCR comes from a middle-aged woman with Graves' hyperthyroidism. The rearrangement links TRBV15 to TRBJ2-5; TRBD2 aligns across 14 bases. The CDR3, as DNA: TGTGCCACCAGCCCGCCGACTAGCGGGAGGGGATTAGGAGAGACCCAGTACTTC. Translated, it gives CATSPPTSGRGLGETQYF.